This TCR beta chain was recovered during a study of blood T cells in healthy people across ages (dated by TCRdb to about 2015). Context from the whole study: Template switching captured roughly one uniquely barcoded TCR beta cDNA molecule per two T cells in model experiments. Age-related changes in TCR beta repertoire diversity were measured in the study by deep sequencing normalized with unique cDNA molecular identifiers. The donors were divided into four age groups: young (average around 17 years), middle-aged (approximately 42), aged (around 67) and long-lived (about 90). To avoid experimental bias, donors of different ages were randomly spread across the sequencing lanes. For two donors (one aged 18 to 30 and one aged 80 or older), the study analyzed two additional independent replicas of 1 million unique cDNA reads from the same blood draw.

Systemically healthy Caucasian individuals from Russia, some 40 in total and aged about 6 to 100 years, were included as donors. Each donor gave ten milliliters of peripheral blood, drawn into EDTA-treated Vacutainer tubes. Ficoll-Paque density-gradient centrifugation was used to isolate PBMCs, with at least 6 million obtained per sample. Total RNA, at least 5 micrograms per sample, was extracted from PBMCs with Trizol reagent. The percentages of naive CD45RAhigh/CD27high T cells were determined by flow cytometry on a PBMC aliquot from every donor. With respect to this clonotype: The target of this receptor is not known. The input lacks base qualities; no much larger clone sits a single base away.

Library construction relied on 5' RACE. TCRdb names Illumina HiSeq 2500 as the instrument used. A second PCR of roughly 7 to 11 cycles was performed with a sample-barcoded 5' primer and a J-beta primer mix. A unique molecular identifier was introduced onto each TCR beta cDNA molecule by a template-switch 5' adaptor carrying 12 random nucleotides. Each sample yielded at least 2.5 million CDR3-containing paired-end reads. First-strand cDNA was synthesized from all RNA with the Mint cDNA synthesis kit, primed by a TRBC-specific oligonucleotide. Following uracil-DNA glycosylase treatment, all cDNA underwent a first 18-cycle PCR with the universal primers M1SS and BC2_uni_R. Per the authors' processing: For normalization, 1 million high-quality reads, each with a distinct molecular identifier, were randomly selected from each sample. Instead of being binned into consensus sequences, reads with shared molecular identifiers were discarded. MiTCR, run with a Q25 quality threshold and the strictest error-elimination algorithm, handled CDR3 identification, clonotype clustering and error correction. Lower-bound total TCR beta diversity was estimated with a nonparametric unseen species model using Euler transformation. TCRdb cleaned the public reads at Q25 with fastp, built clones with MiXCR and kept in-frame beta chains. CDR3 protein duplicates are merged, each entry listing the most common genes and DNA. The V and J calls follow TCRdb's processing rather than the paper's. The sample records under 1,000,000 distinct CDR3 sequences, about 46% of which are singletons. Jointly, the top ten make up around a sixth of the sample.

Beyond this particular receptor, the publication reports: Because the CMV infection status of the donors was unknown, age-related changes in expanded clonotypes may potentially have been confounded. Conclusive comparison of naive and antigen-experienced compartments was prevented by the profiling of bulk unsorted PBMCs. Observed TCR beta diversity correlated strongly with the percentage of naive T cells measured by flow cytometry. Observed TCR beta diversity per million T cells fell roughly linearly with age, and a significant reduction was already apparent by age about 36. Total diversity estimates from one million sequenced T cells were considered lower bounds and underestimates. Compared with the aged group, more naive CD4+ T cells, fewer expanded clones and increased TCR diversity were shown by the long-lived group, suggesting age selection.

For CDR1 and CDR2, the germline V gene lists SNHLY and FYNNEI. Spanning cysteine to phenylalanine, the CDR3 consists of 15 amino acids. Only CDR3 DNA is held: 45 bases, read in frame from base 1. The germline V end is reduced by 6 bases and the J end by 7 bases; junction bases left unmatched: 5. Rearrangement joined TRBV2 to TRBJ2-1, with 14 bases matching TRBD2. This receptor was identified in an older man in good health. Sequenced input: blood. CDR3 protein: CASRGTSGSWNEQFF. In nucleotides, the sequence is TGTGCCAGCAGAGGGACTAGCGGGAGTTGGAATGAGCAGTTCTTC. The reference TRBV2 and TRBJ2-1 proteins fill in what lies around the CDR3, so the full variable domain reads EPEVTQTPSHQVTQMGQEVILRCVPISNHLYFYWYRQILGQKVEFLVSFYNNEISEKSEIFDDQFSVERPDGSNFTLKIRSTKLEDSAMYFCASRGTSGSWNEQFFGPGTRLTVL.